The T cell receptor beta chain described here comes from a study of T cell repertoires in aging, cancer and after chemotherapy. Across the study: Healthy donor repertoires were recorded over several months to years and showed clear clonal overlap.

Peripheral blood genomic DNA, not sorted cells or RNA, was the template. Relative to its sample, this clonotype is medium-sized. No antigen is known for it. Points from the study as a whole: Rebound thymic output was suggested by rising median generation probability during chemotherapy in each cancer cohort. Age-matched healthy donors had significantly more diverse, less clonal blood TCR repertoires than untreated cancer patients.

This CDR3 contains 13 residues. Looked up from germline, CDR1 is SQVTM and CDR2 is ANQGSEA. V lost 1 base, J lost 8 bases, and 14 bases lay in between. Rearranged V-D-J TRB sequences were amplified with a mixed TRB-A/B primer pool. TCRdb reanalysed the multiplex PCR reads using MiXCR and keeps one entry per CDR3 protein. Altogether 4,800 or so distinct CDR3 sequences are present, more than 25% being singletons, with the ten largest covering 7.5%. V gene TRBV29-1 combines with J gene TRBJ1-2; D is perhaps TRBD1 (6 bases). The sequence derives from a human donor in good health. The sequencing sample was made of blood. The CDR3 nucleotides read TGCAGCGTTGAAGCGTTACAGGGCTGGGGCTACACCTTC. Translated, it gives CSVEALQGWGYTF.